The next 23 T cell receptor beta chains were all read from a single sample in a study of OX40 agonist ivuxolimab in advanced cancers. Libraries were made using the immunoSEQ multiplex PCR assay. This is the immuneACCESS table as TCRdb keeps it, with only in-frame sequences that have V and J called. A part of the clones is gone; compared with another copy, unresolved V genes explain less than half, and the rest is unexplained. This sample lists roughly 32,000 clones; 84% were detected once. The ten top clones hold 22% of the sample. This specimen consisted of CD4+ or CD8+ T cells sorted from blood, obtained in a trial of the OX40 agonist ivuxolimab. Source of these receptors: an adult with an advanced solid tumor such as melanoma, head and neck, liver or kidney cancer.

CDR3 region: CASSLRTSNIGPYNEQFF. The DNA for the CDR3 is TGTGCCAGCAGCTTAAGGACTAGCAATATAGGTCCCTACAATGAGCAGTTCTTC. V gene TRBV13 combines with J gene TRBJ2-1; 8 bases are a match to TRBD2. With V trimmed by 2 bases and J by 2 bases, 11 bases remained unmatched. The CDR3 loop spans 18 amino acids. Per the germline V gene, CDR1 is PRHDT and CDR2 is FYEKMQ (reference sequence).

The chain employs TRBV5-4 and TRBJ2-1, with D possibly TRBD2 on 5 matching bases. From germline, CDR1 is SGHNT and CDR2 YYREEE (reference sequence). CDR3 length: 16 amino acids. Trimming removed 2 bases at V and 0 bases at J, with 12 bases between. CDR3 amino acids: CASSFMEEISYNEQFF. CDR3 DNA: TGTGCCAGCAGCTTCATGGAGGAGATCTCCTACAATGAGCAGTTCTTC. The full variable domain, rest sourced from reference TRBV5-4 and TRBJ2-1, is ETGVTQSPTHLIKTRGQQVTLRCSSQSGHNTVSWYQQALGQGPQFIFQYYREEENGRGNFPPRFSGLQFPNYSSELNVNALELDDSALYLCASSFMEEISYNEQFFGPGTRLTVL.

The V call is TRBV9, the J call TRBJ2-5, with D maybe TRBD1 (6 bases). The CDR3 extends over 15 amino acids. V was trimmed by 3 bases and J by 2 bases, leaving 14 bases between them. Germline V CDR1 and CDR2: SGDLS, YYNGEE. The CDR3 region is CASSAPERGQETQYF. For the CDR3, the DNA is TGTGCCAGCAGCGCCCCGGAGAGGGGGCAAGAGACCCAGTACTTC.

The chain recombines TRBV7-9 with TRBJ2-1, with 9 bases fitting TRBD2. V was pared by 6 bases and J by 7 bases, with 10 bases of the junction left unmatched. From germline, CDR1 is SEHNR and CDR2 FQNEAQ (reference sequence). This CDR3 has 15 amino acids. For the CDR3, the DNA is TGTGCCAGCAGTCCCCCCTCTAGCGGGGCAAATGAGCAGTTCTTC. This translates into CASSPPSSGANEQFF.

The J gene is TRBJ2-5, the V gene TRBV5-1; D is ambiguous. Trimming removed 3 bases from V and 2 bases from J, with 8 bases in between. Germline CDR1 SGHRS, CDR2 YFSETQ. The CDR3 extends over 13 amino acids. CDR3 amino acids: CASSSPPQETQYF. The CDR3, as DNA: TGCGCCAGCAGCTCCCCCCCACAAGAGACCCAGTACTTC. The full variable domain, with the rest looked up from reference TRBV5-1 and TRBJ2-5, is KAGVTQTPRYLIKTRGQQVTLSCSPISGHRSVSWYQQTPGQGLQFLFEYFSETQRNKGNFPGRFSGRQFSNSRSEMNVSTLELGDSALYLCASSSPPQETQYFGPGTRLLVL.

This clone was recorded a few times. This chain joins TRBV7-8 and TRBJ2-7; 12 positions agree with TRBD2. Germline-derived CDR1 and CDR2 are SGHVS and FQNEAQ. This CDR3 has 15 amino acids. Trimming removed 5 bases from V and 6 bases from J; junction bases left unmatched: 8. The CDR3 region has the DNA TGTGCCAGCAGCCCGACTAGCGGGAGAGAACGCGAGCAGTACTTC. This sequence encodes CASSPTSGREREQYF.

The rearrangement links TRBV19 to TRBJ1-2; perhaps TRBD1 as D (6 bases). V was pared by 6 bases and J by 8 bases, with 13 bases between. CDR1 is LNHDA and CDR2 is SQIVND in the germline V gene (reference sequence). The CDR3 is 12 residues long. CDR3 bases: TGTGCCAGTAGGACAGGTTCCTACGGCTACACCTTC. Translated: CASRTGSYGYTF.

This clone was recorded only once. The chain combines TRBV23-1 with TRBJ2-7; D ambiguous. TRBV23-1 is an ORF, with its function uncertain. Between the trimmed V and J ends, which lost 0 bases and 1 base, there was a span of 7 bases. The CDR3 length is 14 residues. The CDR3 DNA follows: TGCGCCAGCAGTCAATCGGCCAGATCCTACGAGCAGTACTTC. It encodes CASSQSARSYEQYF.

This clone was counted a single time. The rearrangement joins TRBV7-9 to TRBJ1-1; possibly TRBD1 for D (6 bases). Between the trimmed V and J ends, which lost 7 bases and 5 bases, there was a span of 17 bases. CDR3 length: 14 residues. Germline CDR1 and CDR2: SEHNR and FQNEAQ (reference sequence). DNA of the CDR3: TGTGCCAGCACCCATCCAGGGGAACATACTGAAGCTTTCTTT. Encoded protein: CASTHPGEHTEAFF.

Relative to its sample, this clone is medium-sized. The CDR3 region has the DNA TGTGCCATCGGGACAGGGGTGAGGAATCAGCCCCAGCATTTT. This sequence encodes CAIGTGVRNQPQHF. The chain links TRBV19 to TRBJ1-5, with 10 bases identical to TRBD1. Trimming cost V 10 bases and J 4 bases; bases outside gene matches: 7. This CDR3 comprises 14 residues. CDR1 is LNHDA and CDR2 is SQIVND in the germline V gene (reference sequence).

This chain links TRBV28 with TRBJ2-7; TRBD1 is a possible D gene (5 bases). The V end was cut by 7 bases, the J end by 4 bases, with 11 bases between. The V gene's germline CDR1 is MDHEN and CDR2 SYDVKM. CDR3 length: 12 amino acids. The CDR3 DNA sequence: TGTGCCAGCATCCCCGCAGGGTACGAGCAGTACTTC. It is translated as CASIPAGYEQYF.

The DNA for the CDR3 is TGTGCCAGTAGTATCTCAGCGGGAGGGTCCAACACCGGGGAGCTGTTTTTT. Its protein product is CASSISAGGSNTGELFF. The chain carries TRBV19 and TRBJ2-2; 10 positions match TRBD2. Per the germline V gene, CDR1 is LNHDA and CDR2 is SQIVND (reference sequence). The CDR3 covers 17 residues. V was clipped by 3 bases and J by 2 bases; unmatched bases: 6.

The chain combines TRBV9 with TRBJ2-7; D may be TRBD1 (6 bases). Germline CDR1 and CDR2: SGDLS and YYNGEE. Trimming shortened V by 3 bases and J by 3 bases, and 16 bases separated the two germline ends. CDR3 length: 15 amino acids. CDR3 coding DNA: TGTGCCAGCAGCGCCTCCGGAACAGGGTACTACGAGCAGTACTTC. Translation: CASSASGTGYYEQYF. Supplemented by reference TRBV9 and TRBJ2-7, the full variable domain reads DSGVTQTPKHLITATGQRVTLRCSPRSGDLSVYWYQQSLDQGLQFLIQYYNGEERAKGNILERFSAQQFPDLHSELNLSSLELGDSALYFCASSASGTGYYEQYFGPGTRLTVT.

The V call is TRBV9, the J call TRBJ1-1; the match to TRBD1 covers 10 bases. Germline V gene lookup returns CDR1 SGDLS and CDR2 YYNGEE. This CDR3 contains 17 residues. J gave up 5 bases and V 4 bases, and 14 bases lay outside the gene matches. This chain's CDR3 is CASSLYAGTGVGTEAFF. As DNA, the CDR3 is TGTGCCAGCAGCTTATATGCAGGGACAGGGGTCGGGACTGAAGCTTTCTTT. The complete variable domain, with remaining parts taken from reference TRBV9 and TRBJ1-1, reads DSGVTQTPKHLITATGQRVTLRCSPRSGDLSVYWYQQSLDQGLQFLIQYYNGEERAKGNILERFSAQQFPDLHSELNLSSLELGDSALYFCASSLYAGTGVGTEAFFGQGTRLTVV.

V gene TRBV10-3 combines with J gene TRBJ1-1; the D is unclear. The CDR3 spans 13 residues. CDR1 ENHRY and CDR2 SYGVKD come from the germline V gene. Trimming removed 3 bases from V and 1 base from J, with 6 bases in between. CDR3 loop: CAISDRSNTEAFF. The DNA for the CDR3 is TGTGCCATCAGTGATAGATCGAACACTGAAGCTTTCTTT.

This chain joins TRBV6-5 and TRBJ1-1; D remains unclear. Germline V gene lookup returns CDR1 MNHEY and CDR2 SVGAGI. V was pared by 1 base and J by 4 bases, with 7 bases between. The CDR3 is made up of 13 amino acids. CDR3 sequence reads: CASSYLGSTEAFF. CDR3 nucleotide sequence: TGTGCCAGCAGTTACTTAGGGAGCACTGAAGCTTTCTTT.

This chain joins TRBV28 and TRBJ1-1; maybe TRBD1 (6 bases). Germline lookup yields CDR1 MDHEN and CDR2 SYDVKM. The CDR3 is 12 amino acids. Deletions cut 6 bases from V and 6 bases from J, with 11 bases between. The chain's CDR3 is CASRTGWAEAFF. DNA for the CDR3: TGTGCCAGCAGAACAGGGTGGGCTGAAGCTTTCTTT. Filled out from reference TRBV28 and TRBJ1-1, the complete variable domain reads DVKVTQSSRYLVKRTGEKVFLECVQDMDHENMFWYRQDPGLGLRLIYFSYDVKMKEKGDIPEGYSVSREKKERFSLILESASTNQTSMYLCASRTGWAEAFFGQGTRLTVV.

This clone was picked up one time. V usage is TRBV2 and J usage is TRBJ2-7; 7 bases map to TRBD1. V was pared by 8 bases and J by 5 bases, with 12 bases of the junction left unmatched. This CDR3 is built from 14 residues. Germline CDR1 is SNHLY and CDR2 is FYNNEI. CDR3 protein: CASSLRRQGHEQYF. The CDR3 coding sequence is TGTGCCAGCTCCCTCAGAAGACAGGGCCACGAGCAGTACTTC.

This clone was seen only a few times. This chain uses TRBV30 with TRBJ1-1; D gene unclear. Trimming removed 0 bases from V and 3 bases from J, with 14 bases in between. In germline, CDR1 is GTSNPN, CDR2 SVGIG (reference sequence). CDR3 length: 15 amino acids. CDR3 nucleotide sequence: TGTGCCTGGAGTGTACTCGAGAGCCCTTACACTGAAGCTTTCTTT. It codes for CAWSVLESPYTEAFF.

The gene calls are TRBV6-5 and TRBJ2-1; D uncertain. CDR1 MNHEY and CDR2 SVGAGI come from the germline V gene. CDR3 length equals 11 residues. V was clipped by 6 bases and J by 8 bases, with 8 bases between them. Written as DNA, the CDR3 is TGTGCCAGCAGCTTAGATTATGAGCAGTTCTTC. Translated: CASSLDYEQFF.

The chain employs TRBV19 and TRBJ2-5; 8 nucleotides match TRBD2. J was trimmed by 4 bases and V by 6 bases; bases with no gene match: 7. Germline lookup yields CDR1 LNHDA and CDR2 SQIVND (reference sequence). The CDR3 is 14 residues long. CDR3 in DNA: TGTGCCAGTAGCGCGGGGGGCCGGGGAGAGACCCAGTACTTC. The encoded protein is CASSAGGRGETQYF. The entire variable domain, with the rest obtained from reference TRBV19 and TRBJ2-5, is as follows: DGGITQSPKYLFRKEGQNVTLSCEQNLNHDAMYWYRQDPGQGLRLIYYSQIVNDFQKGDIAEGYSVSREKKESFPLTVTSAQKNPTAFYLCASSAGGRGETQYFGPGTRLLVL.

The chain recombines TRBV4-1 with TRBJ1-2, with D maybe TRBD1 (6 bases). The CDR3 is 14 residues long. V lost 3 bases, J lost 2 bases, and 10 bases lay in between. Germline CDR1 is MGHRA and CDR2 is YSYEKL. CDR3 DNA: TGCGCCAGCAGCCAGTACCAGGGGAACTATGGCTACACCTTC. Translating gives CASSQYQGNYGYTF.

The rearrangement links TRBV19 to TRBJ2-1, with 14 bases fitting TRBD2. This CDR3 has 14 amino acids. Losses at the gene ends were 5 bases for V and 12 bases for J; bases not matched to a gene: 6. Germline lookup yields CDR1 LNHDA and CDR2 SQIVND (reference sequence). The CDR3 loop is CASSPRLAGGRQFF. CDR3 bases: TGTGCCAGTAGTCCGCGACTAGCGGGAGGGCGGCAGTTCTTC.